The 24 T cell receptor beta chains given below trace back to one sample, sequenced in a study of cytomegalovirus exposure and HLA in healthy donors. This PCR relied on a set of 60 Vbeta primers and 13 Jbeta primers. Produced via immunoSEQ multiplex PCR; TCRdb's table is partial and in-frame only. This sample yields 150,000 or so clones, of which about 80% are seen a single time; about 7.1% belongs to the top ten. The specimen was PBMCs. Receptors were obtained from a woman aged 45-65 years in good health and CMV-seropositive.

As concerns this clone: Other DNA sequences in this sample translate to the same CDR3. The genes are TRBV5-6 and TRBJ1-5, with 9 nucleotides matching TRBD1. This CDR3 comprises 14 residues. Germline V gene data show CDR1 as SGHDT and CDR2 as YYEEEE. J was trimmed by 4 bases and V by 4 bases; bases with no gene match: 3. The CDR3: CASSPGTGNQPQHF. The CDR3 DNA sequence: TGTGCCAGCAGCCCCGGGACAGGGAATCAGCCCCAGCATTTT.

The CDR3 bases are TGTGCCAGCAGCCAAGGGGTCCGGGGAGGAACCTTC. It specifies CASSQGVRGGTF. The chain combines TRBV4-2 with TRBJ1-2; D uncertain. V lost 1 base and J lost 14, with 14 bases in between. Germline V lookup: CDR1 LGHNA, CDR2 YNFKEQ. The CDR3 loop spans 12 amino acids.

The chain combines TRBV30 with TRBJ2-7, with a tentative D call TRBD1 (6 bases). Germline-derived CDR1 and CDR2 are GTSNPN and SVGIG (reference sequence). V dropped 8 bases and J dropped 3 bases, with 17 bases sitting between them. The CDR3 has 13 residues. The CDR3 protein is CAVGHRVNYEQYF. CDR3 sequence (DNA): TGTGCCGTGGGACACCGTGTAAACTACGAGCAGTACTTC.

The chain carries TRBV5-1 and TRBJ2-7, with D unclear. The CDR3 is 13 residues long. Germline V lookup: CDR1 SGHRS, CDR2 YFSETQ. Trimming took off 0 bases at V and 3 bases at J, with 7 bases between the two ends. The CDR3 DNA reads as TGCGCCAGCAGCTTGGACAGTTTCTACGAGCAGTACTTC. It encodes CASSLDSFYEQYF.

The V and J genes are TRBV19 and TRBJ2-4, with 7 bases matching TRBD2. CDR1 LNHDA and CDR2 SQIVND come from the germline V gene (reference sequence). This CDR3 has 16 residues. The V and J ends lost 4 bases and 0 bases, in that order; junction bases with no gene match: 6. The CDR3 loop is CASSRGGGIAKNIQYF. DNA of the CDR3: TGTGCCAGTAGTAGGGGCGGGGGAATAGCCAAAAACATTCAGTACTTC.

The genes are TRBV7-9 and TRBJ1-4; 8 nucleotides agree with TRBD1. This CDR3 is 16 amino acids long. Germline V gives CDR1 SEHNR, CDR2 FQNEAQ (reference sequence). V shed 4 bases and J 8 bases; nucleotides not matched to a gene: 12. The CDR3 loop reads CASSSFTGTGDEKLFF. The CDR3 DNA sequence: TGTGCCAGCAGCTCCTTTACCGGGACAGGTGACGAAAAACTGTTTTTT.

The V call is TRBV5-4, the J call TRBJ2-2; 8 bases match TRBD1. From germline, CDR1 is SGHNT and CDR2 YYREEE (reference sequence). CDR3 length: 15 amino acids. Trimming at V came to 4 bases and at J to 1 base, leaving 3 bases not matched to a gene. Here the CDR3 reads CASSPGTGNTGELFF. In nucleotides, the CDR3 is TGTGCCAGCAGCCCAGGGACAGGGAACACCGGGGAGCTGTTTTTT.

This clone was detected a few times. J is TRBJ1-1 and V is TRBV25-1; possibly TRBD1 for D (5 bases). Trimming cost V 6 bases and J 0 bases, with 14 bases left between them. The V gene's germline CDR1 is MGHDK and CDR2 SYGVNS. This CDR3 is built from 15 residues. In nucleotides, the CDR3 is TGTGCCAGCAGCCCCGCAAAGACAGTGAACACTGAAGCTTTCTTT. It specifies CASSPAKTVNTEAFF. The full variable domain, rest sourced from reference TRBV25-1 and TRBJ1-1, is EADIYQTPRYLVIGTGKKITLECSQTMGHDKMYWYQQDPGMELHLIHYSYGVNSTEKGDLSSESTVSRIRTEHFPLTLESARPSHTSQYLCASSPAKTVNTEAFFGQGTRLTVV.

The rearrangement joins TRBV28 to TRBJ1-2; the match to TRBD1 covers 8 bases. The V gene end was trimmed by 5 bases and the J gene end by 6 bases; junction bases not matched to a gene: 14. From germline, CDR1 is MDHEN and CDR2 SYDVKM. There are 16 residues in the CDR3. CDR3 bases: TGTGCCAGCAGTCGCCTTCAACGGACAGGGTGGAATGGCTACACCTTC. This sequence encodes CASSRLQRTGWNGYTF.

The V gene is TRBV4-1, the J gene TRBJ2-3, with D unclear. Germline-derived CDR1 and CDR2 are MGHRA and YSYEKL. V was clipped by 3 bases and J by 9 bases, with 7 bases between them. This CDR3 has 11 amino acids. CDR3 nucleotide sequence: TGCGCCAGCAGCCAGAGCCAAACGCAGTATTTT. Its translation is CASSQSQTQYF.

The V call is TRBV15, the J call TRBJ1-1; no clear D. Per the germline V gene, CDR1 is LNHNV and CDR2 is YYDKDF (reference sequence). The CDR3 spans 13 residues. Trimming removed 0 bases from V and 4 bases from J, with 6 bases in between. The CDR3 sequence is CATSRERGTEAFF. CDR3 DNA: TGTGCCACCAGCAGAGAGAGAGGCACTGAAGCTTTCTTT.

The rearrangement joins TRBV9 to TRBJ2-4; 8 bases agree with TRBD2. This CDR3 is 18 amino acids long. Per germline, CDR1 SGDLS and CDR2 YYNGEE. V lost 2 bases to trimming and J lost 2 bases; unmatched junction nucleotides: 12. The CDR3 loop is CASSVSHAGGNSKNIQYF. CDR3 bases: TGTGCCAGCAGCGTGAGTCACGCGGGGGGCAACTCCAAAAACATTCAGTACTTC.

The chain joins TRBV5-5 to TRBJ1-2, with 8 bases aligning to TRBD1. Germline CDR1 reads SGHKS; CDR2 reads YYEKEE (reference sequence). V gave up 0 bases and J gave up 5 bases; unmatched junction bases: 9. This CDR3 has 16 residues. CDR3: CASSLAAGGAVYGYTF. The CDR3 DNA sequence: TGTGCCAGCAGCTTGGCGGCAGGGGGCGCGGTATATGGCTACACCTTC.

The chain is built from TRBV30 and TRBJ2-1; D unresolved. The V and J ends lost 2 bases and 6 bases respectively, with 20 bases between them. CDR3 length equals 16 residues. The germline V gene encodes CDR1 GTSNPN and CDR2 SVGIG (reference sequence). The CDR3 reads CAWSPTHARASNEQFF. The CDR3 DNA is TGTGCCTGGAGTCCCACGCATGCCCGAGCGTCCAATGAGCAGTTCTTC.

The chain combines TRBV5-1 with TRBJ2-2, with D perhaps TRBD1 (5 bases). The V gene lost 1 base and the J gene lost 4 bases, with 8 bases spanning the gap. The CDR3 contains 14 residues. Germline V lookup: CDR1 SGHRS, CDR2 YFSETQ. CDR3: CASSLQGTTGELFF. CDR3 nucleotides: TGCGCCAGCAGCTTGCAGGGAACCACCGGGGAGCTGTTTTTT.

V gene TRBV6-6 combines with J gene TRBJ2-7, with D tentatively TRBD2 (6 bases). The germline CDR1 and CDR2 sequences are MNHNY and SVGAGI (reference sequence). V was trimmed by 3 bases and J by 6 bases, leaving 12 bases between them. CDR3 length equals 13 residues. CDR3 region: CASSYTGVGEQYF. DNA of the CDR3: TGTGCCAGCAGTTATACGGGGGTAGGCGAGCAGTACTTC.

This clone was observed a few times. The J gene is TRBJ2-1, the V gene TRBV5-1; the D is unclear. Germline V gene sequence: CDR1 SGHRS, CDR2 YFSETQ. V was shortened by 3 bases and J by 6 bases, with 4 bases between the two germline ends. The length of the CDR3 is 11 residues. The CDR3 loop reads CASSSRNEQFF. CDR3 in DNA: TGCGCCAGCAGCTCTCGCAATGAGCAGTTCTTC.

The genes are TRBV10-2 and TRBJ2-7, with D possibly matching TRBD1 (6 bases). V gave up 2 bases and J gave up 3 bases, with 17 bases separating them. From germline, CDR1 is WSHSY and CDR2 SAAADI. The CDR3 is 16 amino acids. The chain's CDR3 is CASSEVKTGPNYEQYF. The CDR3 nucleotides are TGCGCCAGCAGTGAGGTTAAAACAGGGCCCAACTACGAGCAGTACTTC.

The rearrangement links TRBV6-1 to TRBJ1-1; maybe TRBD1 (5 bases). V was pared by 9 bases and J by 3 bases, with 17 bases between. The CDR3 is made up of 14 amino acids. The germline V gene has CDR1 MNHNS and CDR2 SASEGT. CDR3 coding DNA: TGTGCCAGTCCGATGGGGCAAGGGGACACTGAAGCTTTCTTT. Translating it yields CASPMGQGDTEAFF.

The V call is TRBV20-1, the J call TRBJ2-7; D is possibly TRBD2 (6 bases). Between the trimmed V and J ends, which lost 7 bases and 5 bases, there was a span of 12 bases. This CDR3 has 11 amino acids. Germline lookup yields CDR1 DFQATT and CDR2 SNEGSKA (reference sequence). The CDR3 reads CSVRRRDEQYF. CDR3 sequence (DNA): TGCAGTGTTCGAAGGAGGGACGAGCAGTACTTC.

This chain links TRBV15 with TRBJ2-5; D is uncertain. Judging by the DNA end, TRBJ2-7 fits better; the J call may be wrong. The germline gives CDR1 LNHNV, CDR2 YYDKDF (reference sequence). CDR3 length equals 13 residues. The CDR3 DNA is TGTGCCACCAGCAGAGATCTTTCCTACGAGCAGTACTTC. Protein sequence: CATSRDLSYEQYF.

The chain uses TRBV4-1 and TRBJ2-2, with 8 bases fitting TRBD2. CDR1 and CDR2 from the germline V gene are MGHRA and YSYEKL. V lost 8 bases, J lost 4 bases, and 3 bases stayed unmatched. The CDR3 runs to 13 residues. The CDR3 DNA follows: TGCGCCAGCGGAGGGACTAGCACCGGGGAGCTGTTTTTT. Translation gives CASGGTSTGELFF.

The CDR3 DNA reads TGTGCCAGTAGTGTCTCGGGACTAGCGGGGGATTCGGTTACGCAGTATTTT. Residues: CASSVSGLAGDSVTQYF. This chain connects TRBV19 to TRBJ2-3, with TRBD2 matching over 14 bases. V lost 5 bases, J lost 8 bases, and 12 bases stayed unmatched. In germline, CDR1 is LNHDA, CDR2 SQIVND (reference sequence). This CDR3 is built from 17 residues.

In nucleotides, the CDR3 is TGCGCCAGCAGCTTGGCCCCAGGGGAAAACTACGAGCAGTACTTC. Protein: CASSLAPGENYEQYF. The V and J genes are TRBV5-1 and TRBJ2-7, with D maybe TRBD1 (6 bases). Germline V gene data show CDR1 as SGHRS and CDR2 as YFSETQ. This CDR3 has 15 residues. V was clipped by 0 bases and J by 3 bases, with 13 bases between them.